The clone carrying this T cell receptor beta chain was recorded once. What it recognizes is unknown. With a much larger clone just one base away, this may be a read error. This CDR3 has 16 amino acids. V was clipped by 3 bases and J by 9 bases, with 21 bases between them. Germline CDR1 and CDR2: KGHSH and LQKENI. TCRdb re-processed the PCR reads through MiXCR. Of approximately 58,000 clones in the sample, around 20% were seen once. Treatment of any kind had been given to no patient before thyroid surgery. This record comes from a study of metastatic and nonmetastatic thyroid tumors. As for the study in general: Across peripheral blood and tumor or nodule tissue samples taken from malignant and benign thyroid patients, the repertoires were compared with one another.

Study outcomes and limitations: Patients with malignant thyroid tumors reportedly had significantly higher TCR beta diversity than those with benign nodules, in blood and tumor.

The rearrangement joins TRBV18 to TRBJ2-1; D remains unclear. Sequences were obtained from blood. The receptor's source is a female donor with papillary thyroid cancer or a benign thyroid nodule (not recorded which). Some clones in this sample may be carry-over from other donors' samples. The CDR3 nucleotides read TGTGCCAGCTCACCTAGTTCCAGGAATGATGTAAGTGAGCAGTTCTTC. Protein: CASSPSSRNDVSEQFF.